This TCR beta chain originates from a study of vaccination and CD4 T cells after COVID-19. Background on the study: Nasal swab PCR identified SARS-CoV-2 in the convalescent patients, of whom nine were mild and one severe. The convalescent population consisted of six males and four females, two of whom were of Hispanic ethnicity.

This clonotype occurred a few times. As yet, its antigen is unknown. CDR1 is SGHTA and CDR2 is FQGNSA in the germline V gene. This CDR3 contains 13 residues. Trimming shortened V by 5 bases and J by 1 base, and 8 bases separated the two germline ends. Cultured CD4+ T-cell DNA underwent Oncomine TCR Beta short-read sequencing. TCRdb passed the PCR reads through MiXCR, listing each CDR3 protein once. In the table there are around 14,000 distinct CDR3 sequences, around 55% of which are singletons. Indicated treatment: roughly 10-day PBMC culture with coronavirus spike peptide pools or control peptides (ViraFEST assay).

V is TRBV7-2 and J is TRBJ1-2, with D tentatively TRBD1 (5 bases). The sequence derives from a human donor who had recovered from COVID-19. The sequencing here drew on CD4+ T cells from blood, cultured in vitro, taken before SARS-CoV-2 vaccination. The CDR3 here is CASSPGYNYGYTF. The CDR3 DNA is TGTGCCAGCAGCCCAGGGTATAACTATGGCTACACCTTC.